The 14 T cell receptor beta chains listed next were all sequenced from one sample in a study of graft-versus-host responses after intestinal transplantation (dated by TCRdb to 2020 to 2023). These receptors have no identified antigens. The meaning of the sample's time point label: cells obtained before transplantation from donor or recipient. To prepare the library, the immunoSEQ multiplex PCR assay was applied. TCRdb retrieved this table from immuneACCESS and kept in-frame rearrangements only. Not all clones are present; in checked studies, unresolved V genes account for under half, and no reason is known for the remainder. For this sample there are tens of thousands of clones; 90% to 95% appear just once. Around 0.49% of the sample is taken by the ten largest. The input for sequencing was unstimulated CD8+ T cells sorted from spleen or lymph node cells, taken before intestinal transplant. The receptors here all came from a human donor who received an intestinal transplant.

This clone came up once. This chain uses TRBV27 with TRBJ1-1; D not certain. V was clipped by 0 bases and J by 2 bases, with 10 bases between them. The CDR3 consists of 15 residues. Germline-derived CDR1 and CDR2 are MNHEY and SMNVEV (reference sequence). The DNA of the CDR3 is TGTGCCAGCAGTTTATCTGTAGTGCTAAACACTGAAGCTTTCTTT. It specifies CASSLSVVLNTEAFF.

The J gene is TRBJ2-5, the V gene TRBV7-8; TRBD1 matches at 11 bases. CDR1 is SGHVS, CDR2 FQNEAQ, per germline. The CDR3 extends over 16 amino acids. With V trimmed by 4 bases and J by 4 bases, 8 bases remained unmatched. The CDR3 DNA is TGTGCCAGCAGCTCCGGGACAGGGGGAATGGGAGAGACCCAGTACTTC. Translation: CASSSGTGGMGETQYF.

The gene calls are TRBV4-1 and TRBJ2-1, with TRBD2 matching over 8 bases. CDR1 MGHRA and CDR2 YSYEKL come from the germline V gene. The J segment lost 14 bases and the V segment lost 0 bases, leaving 12 bases of the junction unmatched. The CDR3 has 15 amino acids. CDR3 sequence (DNA): TGCGCCAGCAGCCAAGAAGGTATCGTTACTAGCGGAAAGTTCTTC. Its translation: CASSQEGIVTSGKFF.

This clone came up a few times. The CDR3 region is CASSDVPSSNQPQHF. The CDR3 nucleotides are TGTGCCAGCAGTGATGTCCCCTCTAGCAATCAGCCCCAGCATTTT. The chain couples TRBV6-1 to TRBJ1-5; D is uncertain. V lost 3 bases to trimming and J lost 0 bases, with 9 bases between them. The CDR3 has 15 residues. The germline V gene encodes CDR1 MNHNS and CDR2 SASEGT.

The V call is TRBV12-5, the J call TRBJ2-7; 8 bases map to TRBD1. There are 19 residues in the CDR3. V was clipped by 0 bases and J by 6 bases; unmatched bases: 19. Per germline, CDR1 LGHNT and CDR2 FRNRAP. CDR3: CASGLVNPRQGKRNGEQYF. CDR3 bases: TGTGCTAGTGGTTTGGTAAATCCCCGACAGGGGAAAAGAAACGGCGAGCAGTACTTC.

This clone appeared a single time. The chain employs TRBV5-8 and TRBJ2-7; 7 nucleotides agree with TRBD1. The CDR3 has 12 amino acids. V trimming: 4 bases; J trimming: 2 bases; junction bases outside the gene matches: 0. Germline V gives CDR1 SGHTS, CDR2 YDEGEE. The chain's CDR3 is CASSDRAYEQYF. The CDR3 DNA sequence: TGTGCCAGCAGCGACAGGGCCTACGAGCAGTACTTC.

The CDR3 protein is CASSTSGSFIGEQYF. CDR3 DNA: TGTGCCAGCAGCACTAGCGGGAGCTTCATCGGCGAGCAGTACTTC. The gene calls are TRBV9 and TRBJ2-7; the match to TRBD2 covers 11 bases. Per germline, CDR1 SGDLS and CDR2 YYNGEE. The CDR3 contains 15 residues. The V and J ends lost 4 bases and 6 bases, in that order; junction bases with no gene match: 9.

V gene TRBV18 combines with J gene TRBJ1-4; 8 bases align to TRBD1. This CDR3 has 14 amino acids. CDR1 KGHSH and CDR2 LQKENI come from the germline V gene. V shed 3 bases and J 3 bases; nucleotides not matched to a gene: 0. The CDR3 nucleotides read TGTGCCAGCTCACCGACAGGGGCTAATGAAAAACTGTTTTTT. Encoded protein: CASSPTGANEKLFF. The whole variable domain, remainder taken from reference TRBV18 and TRBJ1-4, is NAGVMQNPRHLVRRRGQEARLRCSPMKGHSHVYWYRQLPEEGLKFMVYLQKENIIDESGMPKERFSAEFPKEGPSILRIQQVVRGDSAAYFCASSPTGANEKLFFGSGTQLSVL.

This clone came up once. The chain couples TRBV9 to TRBJ1-2, with D perhaps TRBD1 (5 bases). Trimming left V 6 bases short and J 6 bases short, with 18 bases between. From germline, CDR1 is SGDLS and CDR2 YYNGEE. The CDR3 has 14 residues. DNA for the CDR3: TGTGCCAGCACCCCGGGAGGGGTACGGGATGGCTACACCTTC. Protein sequence: CASTPGGVRDGYTF.

The chain couples TRBV4-1 to TRBJ1-1; 9 bases line up with TRBD1. V shed 6 bases, J shed 1 base, and the junction held 9 bases outside the gene matches. This CDR3 has 16 residues. Germline CDR1 and CDR2: MGHRA and YSYEKL. The chain's CDR3 is CASRGTGRGGNTEAFF. CDR3 DNA sequence: TGCGCCAGCAGGGGGACAGGGAGAGGTGGGAACACTGAAGCTTTCTTT.

The rearrangement joins TRBV5-5 to TRBJ2-7; perhaps TRBD2 as D (6 bases). Between the trimmed V and J ends, which lost 4 bases and 2 bases, there was a span of 16 bases. CDR3 length equals 15 residues. The germline V gene encodes CDR1 SGHKS and CDR2 YYEKEE (reference sequence). The CDR3 coding sequence is TGTGCCAGCAGCCGAGTAGGGAGGTCCCCCTACGAGCAGTACTTC. Translation gives CASSRVGRSPYEQYF.

The chain employs TRBV7-9 and TRBJ2-1; possibly TRBD1 for D (5 bases). The CDR3 has 12 amino acids. V was pared by 5 bases and J by 9 bases, with 11 bases between. The germline gives CDR1 SEHNR, CDR2 FQNEAQ (reference sequence). CDR3 in amino acids: CASSDQGIEQFF. In DNA, the CDR3 is TGTGCCAGCAGCGACCAGGGAATTGAGCAGTTCTTC.

The rearrangement uses TRBV5-8 and TRBJ1-5; 9 positions match TRBD1. Germline CDR1 and CDR2: SGHTS and YDEGEE. This CDR3 is 15 amino acids long. Trimming cost V 4 bases and J 2 bases; bases outside gene matches: 4. The CDR3 DNA follows: TGTGCCAGCAGCGGGACAGGGTGGGGCAATCAGCCCCAGCATTTT. Encoded protein: CASSGTGWGNQPQHF.

The V call is TRBV30, the J call TRBJ1-2; 8 bases fit TRBD1. V lost 6 bases to trimming and J lost 0 bases; unmatched junction nucleotides: 6. CDR1 is GTSNPN, CDR2 SVGIG, per germline (reference sequence). The CDR3 totals 14 residues. In nucleotides, the CDR3 is TGTGCCTGCCGGACAGGGCTTTCTAACTATGGCTACACCTTC. The encoded protein is CACRTGLSNYGYTF. Supplemented by reference TRBV30 and TRBJ1-2, the full variable domain reads SQTIHQWPATLVQPVGSPLSLECTVEGTSNPNLYWYRQAAGRGLQLLFYSVGIGQISSEVPQNLSASRPQDRQFILSSKKLLLSDSGFYLCACRTGLSNYGYTFGSGTRLTVV.